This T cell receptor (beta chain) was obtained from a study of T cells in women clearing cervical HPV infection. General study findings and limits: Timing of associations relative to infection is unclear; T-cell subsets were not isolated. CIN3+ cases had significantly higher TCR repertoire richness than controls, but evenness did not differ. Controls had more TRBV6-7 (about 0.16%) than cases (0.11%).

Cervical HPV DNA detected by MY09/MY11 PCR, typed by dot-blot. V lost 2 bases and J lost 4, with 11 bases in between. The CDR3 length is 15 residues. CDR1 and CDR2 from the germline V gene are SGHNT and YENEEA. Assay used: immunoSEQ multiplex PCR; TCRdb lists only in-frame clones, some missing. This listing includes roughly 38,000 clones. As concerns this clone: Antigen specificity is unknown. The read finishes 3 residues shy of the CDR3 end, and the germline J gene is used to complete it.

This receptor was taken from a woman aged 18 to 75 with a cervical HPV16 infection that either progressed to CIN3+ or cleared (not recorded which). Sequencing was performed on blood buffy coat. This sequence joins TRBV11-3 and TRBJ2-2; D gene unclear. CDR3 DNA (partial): TGTGCCAGCAGCTTATCCGGGTTTGGCACCGGGGAG. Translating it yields CASSLSGFGTGE. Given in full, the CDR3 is CASSLSGFGTGELFF.